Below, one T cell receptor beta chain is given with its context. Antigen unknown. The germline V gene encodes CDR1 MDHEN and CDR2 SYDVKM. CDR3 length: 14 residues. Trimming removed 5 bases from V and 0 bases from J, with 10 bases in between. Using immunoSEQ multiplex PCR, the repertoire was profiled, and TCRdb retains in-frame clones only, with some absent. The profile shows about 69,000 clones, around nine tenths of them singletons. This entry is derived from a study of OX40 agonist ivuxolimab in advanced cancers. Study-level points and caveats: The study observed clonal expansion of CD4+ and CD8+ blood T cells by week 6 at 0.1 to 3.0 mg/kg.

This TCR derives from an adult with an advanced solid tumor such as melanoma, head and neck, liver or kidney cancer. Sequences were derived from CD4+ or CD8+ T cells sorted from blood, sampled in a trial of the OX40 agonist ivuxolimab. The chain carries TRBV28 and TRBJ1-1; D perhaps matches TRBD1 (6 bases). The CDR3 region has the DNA TGTGCCAGCAGTCTCAGGACAGTGAACACTGAAGCTTTCTTT. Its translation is CASSLRTVNTEAFF.